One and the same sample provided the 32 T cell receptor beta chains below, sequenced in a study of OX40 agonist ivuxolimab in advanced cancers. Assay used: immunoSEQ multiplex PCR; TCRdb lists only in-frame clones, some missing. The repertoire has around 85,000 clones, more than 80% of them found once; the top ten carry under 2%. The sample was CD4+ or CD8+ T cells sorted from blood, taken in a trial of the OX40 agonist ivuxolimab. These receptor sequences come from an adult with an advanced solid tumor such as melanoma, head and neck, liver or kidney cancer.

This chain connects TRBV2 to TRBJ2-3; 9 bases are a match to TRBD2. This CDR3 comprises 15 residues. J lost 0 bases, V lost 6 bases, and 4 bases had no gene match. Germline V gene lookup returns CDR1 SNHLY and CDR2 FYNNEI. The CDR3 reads CASRAGGISTDTQYF. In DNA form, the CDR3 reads TGTGCCAGCAGGGCGGGAGGGATAAGCACAGATACGCAGTATTTT.

The CDR3 nucleotides read TGTGCCAGCAGCGCGGGACAGGGGTTGGCGGTCGGGGAGCTGTTTTTT. Translating gives CASSAGQGLAVGELFF. The V and J genes are TRBV9 and TRBJ2-2; 10 bases align to TRBD1. Trimming at V came to 3 bases and at J to 7 bases, leaving 9 bases not matched to a gene. The CDR3 contains 16 residues. Germline V gives CDR1 SGDLS, CDR2 YYNGEE.

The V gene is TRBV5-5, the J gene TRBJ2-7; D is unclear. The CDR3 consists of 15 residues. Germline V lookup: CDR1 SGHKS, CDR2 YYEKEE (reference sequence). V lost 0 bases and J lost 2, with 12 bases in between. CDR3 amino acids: CASSLEIQRTYEQYF. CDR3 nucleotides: TGTGCCAGCAGCTTGGAAATCCAAAGGACCTACGAGCAGTACTTC.

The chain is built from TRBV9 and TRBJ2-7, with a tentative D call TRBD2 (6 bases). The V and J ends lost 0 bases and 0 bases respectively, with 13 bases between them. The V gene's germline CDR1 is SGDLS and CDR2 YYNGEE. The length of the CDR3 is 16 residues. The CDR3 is CASSVGSGGDSYEQYF. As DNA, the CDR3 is TGTGCCAGCAGCGTAGGTAGCGGAGGCGACTCCTACGAGCAGTACTTC.

Here the CDR3 DNA reads TGTGCCAGCACTCCACTTATACCCTTTGGAGAAGCTTTCTTT. Encoded protein: CASTPLIPFGEAFF. The gene calls are TRBV2 and TRBJ1-1; no clear D. This CDR3 has 14 amino acids. The V gene's germline CDR1 is SNHLY and CDR2 FYNNEI. Trimming took 7 bases from V and 8 from J, leaving 20 bases between them. The full variable domain, rest sourced from reference TRBV2 and TRBJ1-1, is EPEVTQTPSHQVTQMGQEVILRCVPISNHLYFYWYRQILGQKVEFLVSFYNNEISEKSEIFDDQFSVERPDGSNFTLKIRSTKLEDSAMYFCASTPLIPFGEAFFGQGTRLTVV.

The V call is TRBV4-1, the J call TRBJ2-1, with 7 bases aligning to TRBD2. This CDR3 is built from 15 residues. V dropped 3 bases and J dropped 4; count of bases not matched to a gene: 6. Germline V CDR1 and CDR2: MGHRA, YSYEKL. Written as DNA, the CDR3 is TGCGCCAGCAGCCACTGGCGGGAGAGGTACAATGAGCAGTTCTTC. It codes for CASSHWRERYNEQFF.

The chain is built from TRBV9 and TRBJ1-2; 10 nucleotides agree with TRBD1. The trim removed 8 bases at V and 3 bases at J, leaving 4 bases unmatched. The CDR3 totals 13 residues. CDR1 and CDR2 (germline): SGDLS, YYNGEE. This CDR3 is CASGTGDDYGYTF. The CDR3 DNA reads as TGTGCCAGTGGGACAGGGGATGACTATGGCTACACCTTC.

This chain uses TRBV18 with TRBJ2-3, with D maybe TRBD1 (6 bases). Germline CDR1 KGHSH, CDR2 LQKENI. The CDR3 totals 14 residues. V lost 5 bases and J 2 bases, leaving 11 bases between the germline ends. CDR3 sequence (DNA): TGTGCCAGCTCAACACAGGGTGTCACAGATACGCAGTATTTT. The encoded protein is CASSTQGVTDTQYF.

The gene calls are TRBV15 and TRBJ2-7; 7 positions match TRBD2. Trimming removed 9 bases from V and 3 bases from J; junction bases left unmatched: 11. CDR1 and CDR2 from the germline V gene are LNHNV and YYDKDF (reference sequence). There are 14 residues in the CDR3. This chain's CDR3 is CATSPAGAIYEQYF. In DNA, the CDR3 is TGTGCCACGAGCCCGGCGGGAGCAATCTACGAGCAGTACTTC.

The CDR3 region is CAWGLAYNEQFF. The CDR3 nucleotides read TGTGCCTGGGGACTAGCTTACAATGAGCAGTTCTTC. The chain is built from TRBV30 and TRBJ2-1; 8 nucleotides line up with TRBD2. Germline values: CDR1 GTSNPN, CDR2 SVGIG (reference sequence). The V gene end was trimmed by 5 bases and the J gene end by 4 bases; junction bases not matched to a gene: 1. The CDR3 has 12 amino acids.

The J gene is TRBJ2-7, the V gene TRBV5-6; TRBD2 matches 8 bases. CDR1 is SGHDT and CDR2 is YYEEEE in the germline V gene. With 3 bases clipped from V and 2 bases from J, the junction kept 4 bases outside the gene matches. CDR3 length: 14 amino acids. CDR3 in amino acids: CASSSSGFTYEQYF. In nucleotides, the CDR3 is TGTGCCAGCAGCTCTAGCGGGTTCACCTACGAGCAGTACTTC.

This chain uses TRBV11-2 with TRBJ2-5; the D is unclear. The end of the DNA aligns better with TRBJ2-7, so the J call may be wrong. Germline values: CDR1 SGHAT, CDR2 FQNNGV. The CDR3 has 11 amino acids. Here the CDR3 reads CASSSAYEQYF. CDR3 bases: TGTGCCAGCAGCTCCGCCTACGAGCAGTACTTC.

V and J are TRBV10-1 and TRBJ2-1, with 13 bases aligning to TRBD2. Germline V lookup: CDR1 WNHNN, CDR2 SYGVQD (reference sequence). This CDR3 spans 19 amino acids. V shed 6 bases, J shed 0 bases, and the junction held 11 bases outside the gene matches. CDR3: CASSPNPGTSGTSYNEQFF. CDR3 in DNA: TGCGCCAGCAGCCCGAACCCTGGGACTAGCGGGACCTCCTACAATGAGCAGTTCTTC.

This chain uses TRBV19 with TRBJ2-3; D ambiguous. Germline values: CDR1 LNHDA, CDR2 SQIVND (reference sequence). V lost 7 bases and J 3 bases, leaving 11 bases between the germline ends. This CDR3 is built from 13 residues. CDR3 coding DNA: TGTGCCAGTACCTCCAAAATTACAGATACGCAGTATTTT. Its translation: CASTSKITDTQYF.

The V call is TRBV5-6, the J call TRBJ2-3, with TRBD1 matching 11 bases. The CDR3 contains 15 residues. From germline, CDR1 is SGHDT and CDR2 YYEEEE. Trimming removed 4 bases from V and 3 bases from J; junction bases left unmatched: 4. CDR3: CASSQDRGQTDTQYF. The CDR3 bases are TGTGCCAGCAGCCAGGACAGGGGGCAGACAGATACGCAGTATTTT. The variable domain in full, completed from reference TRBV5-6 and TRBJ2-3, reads DAGVTQSPTHLIKTRGQQVTLRCSPKSGHDTVSWYQQALGQGPQFIFQYYEEEERQRGNFPDRFSGHQFPNYSSELNVNALLLGDSALYLCASSQDRGQTDTQYFGPGTRLTVL.

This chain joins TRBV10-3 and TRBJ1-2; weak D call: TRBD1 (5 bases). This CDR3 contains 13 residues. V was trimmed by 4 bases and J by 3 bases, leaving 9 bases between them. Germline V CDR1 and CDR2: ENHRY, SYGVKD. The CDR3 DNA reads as TGTGCCATCAGTGCGGGGGATCACTATGGCTACACCTTC. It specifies CAISAGDHYGYTF.

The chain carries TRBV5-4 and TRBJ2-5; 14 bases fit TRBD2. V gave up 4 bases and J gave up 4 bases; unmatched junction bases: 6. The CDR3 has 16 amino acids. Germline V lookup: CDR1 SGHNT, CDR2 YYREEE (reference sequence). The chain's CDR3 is CASSIRLAGGPETQYF. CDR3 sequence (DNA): TGTGCCAGCAGCATCAGACTAGCGGGAGGGCCAGAGACCCAGTACTTC.

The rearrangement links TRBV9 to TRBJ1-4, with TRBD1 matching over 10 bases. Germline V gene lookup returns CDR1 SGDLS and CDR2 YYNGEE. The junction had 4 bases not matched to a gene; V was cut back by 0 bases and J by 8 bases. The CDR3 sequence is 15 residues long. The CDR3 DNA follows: TGTGCCAGCAGCGTAGGGACAGGGGGAGGAGAAAAACTGTTTTTT. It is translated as CASSVGTGGGEKLFF.

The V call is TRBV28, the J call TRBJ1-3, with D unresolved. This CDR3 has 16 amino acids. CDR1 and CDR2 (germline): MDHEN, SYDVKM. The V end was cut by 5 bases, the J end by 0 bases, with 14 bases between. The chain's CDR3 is CASSPNPGVSGNTIYF. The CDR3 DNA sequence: TGTGCCAGCAGTCCTAACCCAGGCGTCTCTGGAAACACCATATATTTT.

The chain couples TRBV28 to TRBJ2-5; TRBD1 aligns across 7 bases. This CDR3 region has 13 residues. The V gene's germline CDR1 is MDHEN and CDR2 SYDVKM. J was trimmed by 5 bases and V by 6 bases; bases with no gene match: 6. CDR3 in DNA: TGTGCCAGCAGATTCAGGGGGACGGAGACCCAGTACTTC. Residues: CASRFRGTETQYF.

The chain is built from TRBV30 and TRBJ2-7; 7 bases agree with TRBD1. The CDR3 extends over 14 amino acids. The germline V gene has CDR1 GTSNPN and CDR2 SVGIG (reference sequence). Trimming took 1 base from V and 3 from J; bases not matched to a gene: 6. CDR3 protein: CAWSGQGRIYEQYF. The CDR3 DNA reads TGTGCCTGGAGTGGACAGGGACGGATCTACGAGCAGTACTTC.

The CDR3 DNA reads as TGTGCCAGCAGACTCTACCGAGAGGACCACAATGAGCAGTTCTTC. It is translated as CASRLYREDHNEQFF. The rearrangement joins TRBV21-1 to TRBJ2-1. TRBV21-1 is shown as a pseudogene. The CDR3 is made up of 15 amino acids.

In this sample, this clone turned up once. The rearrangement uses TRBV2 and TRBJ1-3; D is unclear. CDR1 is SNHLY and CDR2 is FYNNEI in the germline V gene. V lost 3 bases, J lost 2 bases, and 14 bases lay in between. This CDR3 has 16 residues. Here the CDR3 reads CASSELAGKTGNTIYF. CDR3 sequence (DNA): TGTGCCAGCAGTGAGCTGGCAGGAAAAACTGGAAACACCATATATTTT.

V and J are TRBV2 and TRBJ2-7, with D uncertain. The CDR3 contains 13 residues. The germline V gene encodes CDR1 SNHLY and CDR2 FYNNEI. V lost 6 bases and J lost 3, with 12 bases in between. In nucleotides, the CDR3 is TGTGCCAGCAGAGGTCGCGGAGACTACGAGCAGTACTTC. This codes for CASRGRGDYEQYF.

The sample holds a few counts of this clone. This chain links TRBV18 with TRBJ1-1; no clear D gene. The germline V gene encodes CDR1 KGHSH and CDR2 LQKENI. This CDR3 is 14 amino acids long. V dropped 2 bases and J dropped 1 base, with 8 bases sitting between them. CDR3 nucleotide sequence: TGTGCCAGCTCACCATATGACAAGAACACTGAAGCTTTCTTT. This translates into CASSPYDKNTEAFF.

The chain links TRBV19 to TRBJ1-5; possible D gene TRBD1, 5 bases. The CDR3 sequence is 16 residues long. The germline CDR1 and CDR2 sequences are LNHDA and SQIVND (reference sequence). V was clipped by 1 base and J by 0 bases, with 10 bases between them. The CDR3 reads CASSIVARDSNQPQHF. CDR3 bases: TGTGCCAGTAGTATAGTAGCCAGGGATAGCAATCAGCCCCAGCATTTT.

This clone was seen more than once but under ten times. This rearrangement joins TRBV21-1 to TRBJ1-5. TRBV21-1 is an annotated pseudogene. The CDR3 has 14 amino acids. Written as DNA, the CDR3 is TGTGCCAGCCCATTAGCGGGGGGGTATCAGCCCCAGCATTTT. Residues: CASPLAGGYQPQHF.

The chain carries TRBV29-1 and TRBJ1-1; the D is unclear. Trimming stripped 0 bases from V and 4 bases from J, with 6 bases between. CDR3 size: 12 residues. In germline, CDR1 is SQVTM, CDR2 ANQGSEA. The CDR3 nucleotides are TGCAGCGTTGAAGATCCCGGCACTGAAGCTTTCTTT. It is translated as CSVEDPGTEAFF.

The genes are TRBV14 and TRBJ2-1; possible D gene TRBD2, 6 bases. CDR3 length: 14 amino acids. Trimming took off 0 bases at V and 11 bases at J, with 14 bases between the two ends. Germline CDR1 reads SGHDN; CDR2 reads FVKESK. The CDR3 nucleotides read TGTGCCAGCAGCCAAGATTTGTCTCGGGGGAAGCAGTTCTTC. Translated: CASSQDLSRGKQFF.

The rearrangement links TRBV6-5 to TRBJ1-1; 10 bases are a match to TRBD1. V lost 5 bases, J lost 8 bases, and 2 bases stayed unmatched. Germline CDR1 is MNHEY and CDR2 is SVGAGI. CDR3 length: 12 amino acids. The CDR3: CASSQGQGEAFF. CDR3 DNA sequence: TGTGCCAGCAGTCAGGGACAGGGGGAAGCTTTCTTT.

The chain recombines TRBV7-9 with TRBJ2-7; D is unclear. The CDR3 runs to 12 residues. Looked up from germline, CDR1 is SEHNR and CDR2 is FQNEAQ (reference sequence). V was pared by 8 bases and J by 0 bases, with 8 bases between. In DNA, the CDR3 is TGTGCCAGCGGTAGCAGCTCCTACGAGCAGTACTTC. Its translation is CASGSSSYEQYF.

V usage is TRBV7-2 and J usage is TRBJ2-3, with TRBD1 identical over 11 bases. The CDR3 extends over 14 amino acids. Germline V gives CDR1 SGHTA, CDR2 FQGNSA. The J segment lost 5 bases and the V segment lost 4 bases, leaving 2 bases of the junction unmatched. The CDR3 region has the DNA TGTGCCAGCAGCTGGGACAGGGGGATAGATACGCAGTATTTT. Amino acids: CASSWDRGIDTQYF. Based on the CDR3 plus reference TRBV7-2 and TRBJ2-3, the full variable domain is GAGVSQSPSNKVTEKGKDVELRCDPISGHTALYWYRQSLGQGLEFLIYFQGNSAPDKSGLPSDRFSAERTGGSVSTLTIQRTQQEDSAVYLCASSWDRGIDTQYFGPGTRLTVL.